Listed below are T cell receptor beta chains from one sample, sequenced in a study of T cell repertoires in cytomegalovirus infection. For these TCRs, the target antigens are not known. Each CDR3 protein gets one entry after TCRdb re-called the reads with MiXCR. This table holds 45,000 to 50,000 distinct CDR3 sequences, roughly a fifth found once. This specimen consisted of CD8+ T cells from cultured PBMCs, obtained from culture after CMV antigen stimulation. These receptors all come from a human donor in good health (CMV status not recorded). Some clones in this sample may be carry-over from other donors' samples. Both conserved end residues are part of each CDR3. The D gene is left open where the match is weak. The size field is filled for only some rows; it gives once, few, many or a size class.

D gene,clone size,J gene,V gene,CDR3 DNA,CDR3 protein
.,many,TRBJ1-2,TRBV7-8,TGTGCCAGCAGCTTAGAGGAACCGGGGACTAACTATGGCTACACCTTC,CASSLEEPGTNYGYTF
TRBD1,few,TRBJ2-5,TRBV14,TGTGCCAGCAGCTCGCAGGACAGGGGAGAGACCCAGTACTTC,CASSSQDRGETQYF
.,.,TRBJ2-7,TRBV28,TGTGCCAGCAGTTCCCCCCTATCCTACGAGCAGTACTTC,CASSSPLSYEQYF
TRBD2,many,TRBJ2-3,TRBV7-9,TGTGCCAGCAGCCGGACTAGCGGGAAAGCAGATACGCAGTATTTT,CASSRTSGKADTQYF
.,.,TRBJ1-5,TRBV23-1,TGCGCCAGCAGTCGCACTAAAAGTCAGCCCCAGCATTTT,CASSRTKSQPQHF
.,many,TRBJ1-5,TRBV7-2,TGTGCCAGCAGCATGAACAGGGAGGGCAATCAGCCCCAGCATTTT,CASSMNREGNQPQHF
.,.,TRBJ2-1,TRBV20-1,TGCAGTGTGACAGCGGACAATGAGCAGTTCTTC,CSVTADNEQFF
TRBD1,.,TRBJ1-4,TRBV13,TGTGCCAGCAGCTCGCGACAGGGTAATGAAAAACTGTTTTTT,CASSSRQGNEKLFF
.,many,TRBJ1-1,TRBV7-6,TGTGCCAGCAGGTCCCAGGGGTCCACTGAAGCTTTCTTT,CASRSQGSTEAFF
.,many,TRBJ2-1,TRBV2,TGTGCCAGCAGTGAGGGTCTCCCCCCCAATGAGCAGTTCTTC,CASSEGLPPNEQFF
TRBD2,.,TRBJ2-7,TRBV7-2,TGTGCCAGCAGCCCCCCTTTCGGGGGGGGGGACGAGCAGTACTTC,CASSPPFGGGDEQYF
.,.,TRBJ2-5,TRBV19,TGTGCCAGTAGTATAACGGGGTACCAAGAGACCCAGTACTTC,CASSITGYQETQYF
.,.,TRBJ1-1,TRBV19,TGTGCCAGTAGTATAGGGGACCTAGGGGGGGACACTGAAGCTTTCTTT,CASSIGDLGGDTEAFF
.,.,TRBJ2-7,TRBV20-1,TGCAGTGCTAGAGGGGACGGGAGCTCCTACGAGCAGTACTTC,CSARGDGSSYEQYF
.,.,TRBJ1-1,TRBV4-2,TGTGCCAGCAGCCAAAATAGGAGGGCTGAAGCTTTCTTT,CASSQNRRAEAFF
.,few,TRBJ2-4,TRBV20-1,TGCAGTGCTAGAGAATACCCGGGGCCACTAAACATTCAGTACTTC,CSAREYPGPLNIQYF
TRBD2,.,TRBJ2-1,TRBV5-1,TGCGCCAGCAGCGCGACTAGCGGGGCCGATCACAATGAGCAGTTCTTC,CASSATSGADHNEQFF
.,.,TRBJ1-1,TRBV11-3,TGTGCCAGCAACCAACTACAGGGATCGGGCACTGAAGCTTTCTTT,CASNQLQGSGTEAFF
TRBD1,.,TRBJ1-1,TRBV4-3,TGCGCCAGCAGCCAAGAGAGGGGGCCCACTGAAGCTTTCTTT,CASSQERGPTEAFF
.,.,TRBJ2-7,TRBV12-3/TRBV12-4,TGTGCCAGCTCCTACAGGGACAACGAGCAGTACTTC,CASSYRDNEQYF
.,many,TRBJ2-1,TRBV7-9,TGTGCCAGCAGCTGGGGGGTAGCGAATGAGCAGTTCTTC,CASSWGVANEQFF
TRBD2,many,TRBJ2-1,TRBV7-9,TGTGCCAGCAGCCCCCCCCTTGGGAGCGGGACTACCGAGAGCTACAATGAGCAGTTCTTC,CASSPPLGSGTTESYNEQFF